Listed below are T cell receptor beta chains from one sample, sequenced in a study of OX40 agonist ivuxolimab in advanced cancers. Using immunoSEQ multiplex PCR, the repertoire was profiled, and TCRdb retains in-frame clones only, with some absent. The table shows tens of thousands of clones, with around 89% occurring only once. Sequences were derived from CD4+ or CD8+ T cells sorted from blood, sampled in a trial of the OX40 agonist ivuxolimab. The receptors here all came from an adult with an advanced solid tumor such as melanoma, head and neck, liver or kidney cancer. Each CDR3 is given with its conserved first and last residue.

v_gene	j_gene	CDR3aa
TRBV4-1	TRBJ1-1	CASSDRMNTEAFF
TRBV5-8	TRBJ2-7	CASSHLTSGPTKYF
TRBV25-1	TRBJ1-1	CASSELTPGGLAEAFF
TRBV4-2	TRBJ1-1	CASSQDRNTEAFF
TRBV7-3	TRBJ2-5	CASSLGVARYQETQYF
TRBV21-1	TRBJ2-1	CASSKALWTNEQFF
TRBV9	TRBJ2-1	CASSAHLGADEQFF
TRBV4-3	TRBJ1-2	CASSQASEARGNYGYTF
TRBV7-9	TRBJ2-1	CASSLVGGGSYNEQFF
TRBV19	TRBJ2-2	CASIEDTGELFF
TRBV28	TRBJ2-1	CASSLWGLNEQFF
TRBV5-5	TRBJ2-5	CASSVGTSGQETQYF
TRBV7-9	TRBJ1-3	CASSLVDSGNTIYF
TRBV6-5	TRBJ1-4	CASSYSWYSANEKLFF
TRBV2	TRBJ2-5	CASSEVRGGETQYF
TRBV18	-	CASSPPDSYEQYF
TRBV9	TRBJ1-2	CASSVEVGQSYGYTF
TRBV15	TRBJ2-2	CATSRGNRAYTGELFF
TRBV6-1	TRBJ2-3	CASSGSDTQYF
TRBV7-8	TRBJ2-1	CASSFSGTGGNEQFF
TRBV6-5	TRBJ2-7	CASSYVLAGEIEQYF
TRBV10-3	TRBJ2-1	CAISAHRGGSLKPSYNEQFF
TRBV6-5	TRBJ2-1	CASGLAGLYNEQFF
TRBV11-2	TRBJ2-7	CASSLGGQGGYF
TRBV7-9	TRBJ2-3	CASSLAQGAVGTQYF
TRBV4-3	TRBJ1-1	CASSQDVGGNTEAFF
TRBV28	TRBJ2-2	CASSLSDWTGGEGGELFF
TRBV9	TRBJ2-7	CASSVFPDPSYEQYF
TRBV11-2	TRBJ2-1	CASSPGTSDEQFF
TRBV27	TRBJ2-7	CASRPITGAGYEQYF
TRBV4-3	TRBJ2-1	CASSQTGGYNEQFF
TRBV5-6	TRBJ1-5	CASSRREGGQPQHF
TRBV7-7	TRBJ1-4	CASSLAFGLNEKLFF
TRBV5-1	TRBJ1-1	CASSSGTGYDTEAFF
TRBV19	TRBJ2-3	CASRPTGSPATQYF
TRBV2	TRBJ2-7	CASDRSYEQYF
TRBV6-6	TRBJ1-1	CASSLTVHTEAFF
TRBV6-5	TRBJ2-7	CASSYASGPSYEQYF
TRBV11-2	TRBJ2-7	CASSGNGFGYEQYF
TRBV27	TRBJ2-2	CASLPTGGNTGELFF
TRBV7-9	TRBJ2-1	CASSPRETRYNEQFF
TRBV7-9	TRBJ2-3	CASSRTREGRTDTQYF
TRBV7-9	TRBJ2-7	CASSLGSYEQYF
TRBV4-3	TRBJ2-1	CASSQASGPSSYNEQFF
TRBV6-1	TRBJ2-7	CASSEGKALAREQYF
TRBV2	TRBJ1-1	CASSGTGRREAFF
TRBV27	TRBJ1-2	CASSLSAGTGVYGYTF
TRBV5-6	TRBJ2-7	CASSLGLAGLYEQYF
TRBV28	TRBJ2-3	CASSFDRVWDTQYF
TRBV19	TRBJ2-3	CASSYGLAGTDTQYF